This passage covers 7 T cell receptor beta chains from one sample sequenced in a study of blood T cell repertoires in COVID-19. The assay was immunoSEQ multiplex PCR, and TCRdb's table has in-frame clones only and misses some. Among about 120,000 clones, 80% to 90% were seen once, and the ten largest hold about 2.1%. Source material: peripheral blood. These receptors were obtained from a woman between 50 and 59 years old with acute or convalescent COVID-19.

This chain joins TRBV7-8 and TRBJ2-2, with 9 bases matching TRBD2. The germline gives CDR1 SGHVS, CDR2 FQNEAQ. This CDR3 is built from 16 residues. With 5 bases clipped from V and 4 bases from J, the junction kept 8 bases outside the gene matches. CDR3 bases: TGTGCCAGCAGCCCCGTAGGCGGGAGGGCCACCGGGGAGCTGTTTTTT. This sequence encodes CASSPVGGRATGELFF.

The chain carries TRBV5-1 and TRBJ1-4, with D possibly matching TRBD1 (6 bases). The CDR3 length is 14 residues. Germline V gives CDR1 SGHRS, CDR2 YFSETQ. V lost 4 bases, J lost 8 bases, and 15 bases lay in between. The chain's CDR3 is CASSPIGGAEKLFF. In DNA form, the CDR3 reads TGCGCCAGCAGCCCGATTGGGGGGGCAGAAAAACTGTTTTTT.

V is TRBV6-5 and J is TRBJ2-5, with D possibly being TRBD2 (6 bases). Deletions cut 6 bases from V and 4 bases from J, with 15 bases between. Germline CDR1 and CDR2: MNHEY and SVGAGI. The CDR3 runs 14 residues. The CDR3 sequence is CASRRPRRAETQYF. The CDR3 region has the DNA TGTGCCAGCAGAAGACCGCGGAGGGCAGAGACCCAGTACTTC.

J is TRBJ1-1 and V is TRBV7-9; 9 positions match TRBD1. CDR1 and CDR2 from the germline V gene are SEHNR and FQNEAQ (reference sequence). The CDR3 loop spans 16 amino acids. Germline trimming cut 5 bases from V and 2 bases from J; bases unmatched to any gene: 9. CDR3 sequence: CASSTTGGGKNTEAFF. Here the CDR3 DNA reads TGTGCCAGCAGCACCACAGGGGGCGGGAAAAACACTGAAGCTTTCTTT. Variable domain in full (rest from reference TRBV7-9 and TRBJ1-1): DTGVSQNPRHKITKRGQNVTFRCDPISEHNRLYWYRQTLGQGPEFLTYFQNEAQLEKSRLLSDRFSAERPKGSFSTLEIQRTEQGDSAMYLCASSTTGGGKNTEAFFGQGTRLTVV.

The chain couples TRBV6-5 to TRBJ1-2, with D hard to call. V was clipped by 4 bases and J by 4 bases, with 13 bases between them. CDR1 is MNHEY, CDR2 SVGAGI, per germline. This CDR3 has 14 amino acids. The CDR3 region has the DNA TGTGCCAGCAGTTCAGCCCGCGGCCCCTATGGCTACACCTTC. Its protein is CASSSARGPYGYTF.

The rearrangement links TRBV27 to TRBJ1-4, with 9 positions matching TRBD1. The V and J ends lost 4 bases and 4 bases, in that order; junction bases with no gene match: 10. CDR1 is MNHEY and CDR2 is SMNVEV in the germline V gene (reference sequence). This CDR3 has 17 residues. The CDR3 sequence: CASSSYRGRGSNEKLFF. The CDR3 region has the DNA TGTGCCAGCAGTTCTTACAGGGGGCGGGGAAGTAATGAAAAACTGTTTTTT.

The V call is TRBV29-1, the J call TRBJ1-4, with 7 nucleotides matching TRBD1. CDR1 is SQVTM and CDR2 is ANQGSEA in the germline V gene. The trim removed 4 bases at V and 5 bases at J, leaving 4 bases unmatched. The CDR3 loop spans 13 amino acids. The CDR3 is CSVGGGGNEKLFF. CDR3 bases: TGCAGCGTTGGAGGGGGCGGGAATGAAAAACTGTTTTTT.